This entry features one T cell receptor (beta chain) sequence. In this sample, this clonotype turned up a few times. This receptor's antigen is unknown. No quality values exist for individual bases; no much larger clone is one base distant. Amplification of TCR beta CDR3 regions was carried out from RNA transcripts. The first round of RT-PCR for the TCR CDR3 was performed with the HTBI primer set and the Qiagen OneStep RT-PCR kit. Libraries were constructed in a second round of multiplex PCR, after which size selection and purification were performed. The libraries were sequenced on an Illumina HiSeq2000 using paired-end 100 bp reads. Per the source publication's procedure: Raw data were processed with SOAPnuke, discarding reads with adapters, uncalled bases, mean Phred below 15, or no exact constant-primer or identifier match. COPE v1.2.5 was used to merge high-quality paired reads, and clonotypes were defined as unique nucleotide sequences. MiTCR v1.1 was used to align clonotypes to the IMGT TRBV, TRBD and TRBJ reference segments. Analysis was restricted to V-J combinations with a frequency above 0.0001, which covered roughly 99% of repertoires. A TCS score was defined as the ratio of F50 (clonal expansion) to E x V (chaos), with BLOSUM62-based TCRdist applied between CDR3 peptides within each V-J. Welch's t-statistics and random forest reduced some 510 V-J features to 13, which were used in a naive Bayes classifier (R e1071). TCRdb's own reprocessing of the public reads used fastp at Q25 and MiXCR and kept productive beta chains. Here each entry gathers all rows of one CDR3 protein and keeps the most common genes and DNA. Here the V and J calls rest on TCRdb's processing, not on the authors' analysis. In all, the sample holds approximately 700,000 distinct CDR3 sequences, and about 16% of those were seen once. 8.4% of the sample goes to the ten largest clones.

The data derive from a study of T cells in Graves' hyperthyroidism and ophthalmopathy (dated by TCRdb to between 2018 and 2021). General notes on the study: Peripheral blood was sampled at the time of initial diagnosis, prior to any treatment. To identify TCR V-J signatures that set the groups apart, the researchers used a discovery cohort of 100 patients, made up of 43 with Graves' ophthalmopathy and about 59 with stable Graves' hyperthyroidism. An independent validation cohort of about 20 hyperthyroidism patients and 17 patients who later progressed to ophthalmopathy tested prospective prediction of ophthalmopathy. The roughly 99 discovery patients were divided at random into training and test sets in a 7:3 ratio. In six Graves' hyperthyroidism patients, the study also compared T-cell repertoires from thyroid tissue with T-cell repertoires from blood. After sampling, hyperthyroidism patients received methimazole starting at 30 mg daily, and ophthalmopathy patients received high-dose intravenous methylprednisolone. According to the paper, TCR Vbeta CDR3 sequencing was carried out on some 140 peripheral blood samples, which came from fewer than 50 ophthalmopathy, around 74 hyperthyroidism and around 17 progressor patients. Points the paper makes about the study in general: During validation, the model predicted progression to ophthalmopathy a median of roughly six months ahead of onset, with around 70% sensitivity and around 73% specificity. Most expanded thyroid clonotypes (frequency above 0.001) were also found in blood, which suggests that blood repertoires may mirror thyroid immune responses. A model built on a 13 V-J signature distinguished ophthalmopathy from stable hyperthyroidism, reaching around 88% sensitivity and approximately 81% specificity in cross-validation and 80%/75% in testing. No statistical method was used to set the sample size in advance, and investigators knew the group allocation.

The CDR3 measures 15 amino acids from cysteine to phenylalanine. The retained sequence is limited to the CDR3, 45 bases, with the frame set at the first base. CDR1 and CDR2 are drawn from the germline V gene (reference sequence): LNHDA, SQIVND. Unmatched junction bases come to 8, with V trimmed by 6 bases and J by 7 bases. Stable Graves' hyperthyroidism was defined as no progression to ophthalmopathy during 18 months of follow-up. The hyperthyroidism patients were between 18 and 65 years old and newly diagnosed, with a disease duration of less than 2 months. Patients with uncontrolled infections, other autoimmune diseases, pregnancy or lactation were excluded. Diagnoses were based on clinical symptoms, serum thyroxine and TRAb, thyroid ultrasound and orbital computed tomography. PBMCs were separated from 10 ml of fresh peripheral blood using Ficoll-Paque density gradient centrifugation. Trizol reagent was used to extract total RNA, and RNA quality was then checked on an Agilent 2100 Bioanalyzer.

Sample: blood. The receptor chain draws on TRBV19 and TRBJ2-2; TRBD1 lines up with 10 middle nucleotides. This TCR was sampled from a man aged 18 to 29 with Graves' hyperthyroidism. The nucleotides are TGTGCCAGTAGCCGGGACAGGGGACAAGGCGGGGAGCTGTTTTTT. It codes for CASSRDRGQGGELFF.